The sequence of this TCR beta chain was determined in a study of T-cell memory formation after mild COVID-19. Study in general: There were largely donor-specific TCR clusters.

Germline V CDR1 and CDR2: SGHDT, YYEEEE. This CDR3 is built from 16 residues. The V segment lost 0 bases and the J segment 6 bases; nucleotides outside the gene matches: 7. A single record per CDR3 protein comes from TCRdb applying MiXCR to the 5' RACE reads. The sample contains 470,000 or so distinct CDR3 sequences, 20% of which appear only once. J is TRBJ2-2 and V is TRBV5-6; 8 bases align to TRBD2. The origin of this receptor is an adult woman who had mild COVID-19 (a few samples of this study predate the infection). Cell type and time point are not known. The sequenced sample was PBMCs or a T cell subset sorted from them (not recorded which). The DNA of the CDR3 is TGTGCCAGCAGCTTGGTCAGCGGGAGTGTTGCCGGGGAGCTGTTTTTT. This translates into CASSLVSGSVAGELFF. The full variable domain, its missing parts supplied by reference TRBV5-6 and TRBJ2-2, is DAGVTQSPTHLIKTRGQQVTLRCSPKSGHDTVSWYQQALGQGPQFIFQYYEEEERQRGNFPDRFSGHQFPNYSSELNVNALLLGDSALYLCASSLVSGSVAGELFFGEGSRLTVL.